This TCR beta chain was retrieved from a study of early T cells in non-severe SARS-CoV-2 infection. On the study more broadly: Alpha and beta chains were unpaired, from unsorted whole-blood bulk RNA. Notes on the study in general: VDJdb matching, biased toward anti-spike CD8 responses, missed private and CD4 specificities.

V dropped 6 bases and J dropped 1; count of bases not matched to a gene: 6. The CDR3 runs 15 residues. Germline V gene lookup returns CDR1 MNHEY and CDR2 SMNVEV (reference sequence). Individual cDNA molecules each received unique molecular identifiers attached to them. TCRdb reprocessed the 5' RACE reads via MiXCR and lists one record per CDR3 protein. Of approximately 56,000 distinct CDR3 sequences listed, roughly 16% were seen once; the top ten hold approximately 4%. A remark on this clonotype: Its antigen is unknown.

This receptor was identified in an adult who was a healthcare worker with PCR-confirmed SARS-CoV-2 infection or an uninfected control (not recorded which). The sequenced sample was whole blood, obtained at baseline. The V call is TRBV27, the J call TRBJ2-1, with TRBD1 matching over 7 bases. The CDR3 region is CASSHHRGSYNEQFF. CDR3 nucleotide sequence: TGTGCCAGCAGCCATCACAGGGGATCCTACAATGAGCAGTTCTTC.